These 30 T cell receptor beta chains were sequenced from one sample in a study of response to subunit inactivated influenza vaccine. TCRdb re-called the RT-PCR reads with MiXCR, one entry per CDR3 protein. The sample shows 750,000 to 850,000 distinct CDR3 sequences, approximately 17% of them seen only once. The starting material was PBMCs from blood, obtained around 5 days after vaccination. The receptors originated from a man aged 45 to 65 who received an inactivated influenza vaccine.

V is TRBV7-9 and J is TRBJ2-7; 8 bases map to TRBD1. The germline V gene encodes CDR1 SEHNR and CDR2 FQNEAQ (reference sequence). The CDR3 has 16 residues. Losses at the gene ends were 0 bases for V and 0 bases for J; bases not matched to a gene: 4. This CDR3 reads CASSLAAGGHSYEQYF. CDR3 DNA sequence: TGTGCCAGCAGCTTAGCGGCAGGGGGCCACTCCTACGAGCAGTACTTC.

The chain couples TRBV18 to TRBJ1-6; 8 bases agree with TRBD1. The germline V gene has CDR1 KGHSH and CDR2 LQKENI. Trimming removed 6 bases from V and 11 bases from J; junction bases left unmatched: 12. The length of the CDR3 is 15 residues. CDR3 coding DNA: TGTGCCAGCTCGGATCAGCAGGGGGCGGAGGCACCCCTCCACTTT. Translated, it gives CASSDQQGAEAPLHF.

The chain combines TRBV11-3 with TRBJ2-1, with TRBD2 identical over 7 bases. The CDR3 sequence is 15 residues long. Trimming removed 5 bases from V and 3 bases from J; junction bases left unmatched: 7. Germline assignment: CDR1 SGHNT and CDR2 YENEEA. The CDR3 here is CASSQSGANYNEQFF. The DNA of the CDR3 is TGTGCCAGCAGCCAAAGCGGGGCGAACTACAATGAGCAGTTCTTC.

This clonotype was seen more than once but under ten times. V usage is TRBV20-1 and J usage is TRBJ1-6, with 7 bases aligning to TRBD1. CDR1 and CDR2 (germline): DFQATT, SNEGSKA (reference sequence). The CDR3 sequence is 15 residues long. V was clipped by 4 bases and J by 3 bases; unmatched bases: 6. The CDR3 DNA reads as TGCAGTGCTAAGACAGGGCCCAGCTATAATTCACCCCTCCACTTT. Amino acid sequence: CSAKTGPSYNSPLHF.

Only a few counts were recorded for this clonotype. The chain uses TRBV7-2 and TRBJ2-7; the match to TRBD1 covers 8 bases. This CDR3 contains 15 residues. With V trimmed by 3 bases and J by 2 bases, 6 bases remained unmatched. Germline V gene sequence: CDR1 SGHTA, CDR2 FQGNSA. The DNA for the CDR3 is TGTGCCAGCAGCTTGTCAGGGGGCCTTGCCTACGAGCAGTACTTC. It translates to CASSLSGGLAYEQYF.

This clonotype was recorded at least ten times. The chain is built from TRBV29-1 and TRBJ2-5; D gene uncertain. The CDR3 extends over 13 amino acids. Per the germline V gene, CDR1 is SQVTM and CDR2 is ANQGSEA. V lost 1 base and J lost 1, with 7 bases in between. CDR3: CSVEGHRQETQYF. In DNA form, the CDR3 reads TGCAGCGTTGAAGGACACCGCCAAGAGACCCAGTACTTC.

This clonotype was counted a single time. This chain connects TRBV3-1 to TRBJ2-2; D is unclear. The CDR3 is made up of 15 amino acids. The germline V and J ends were trimmed by 0 bases and 0 bases, with 5 bases remaining between them. CDR1 is LGHDT, CDR2 YNNKEL, per germline (reference sequence). The CDR3 DNA sequence: TGTGCCAGCAGCCAAGATTATGCGAACACCGGGGAGCTGTTTTTT. It yields the protein CASSQDYANTGELFF.

V usage is TRBV28 and J usage is TRBJ2-5; D is possibly TRBD1 (5 bases). Germline CDR1 reads MDHEN; CDR2 reads SYDVKM. The V and J ends lost 6 bases and 5 bases respectively, with 19 bases between them. CDR3 length: 15 amino acids. The CDR3 is CASSSNPGYRETQYF. CDR3 DNA sequence: TGTGCCAGCAGCTCGAACCCAGGGTATAGGGAGACCCAGTACTTC.

This chain joins TRBV20-1 and TRBJ2-5; 12 nucleotides agree with TRBD2. The CDR3 is made up of 16 amino acids. Germline CDR1 reads DFQATT; CDR2 reads SNEGSKA (reference sequence). Trimming at V came to 2 bases and at J to 4 bases, leaving 8 bases not matched to a gene. The DNA of the CDR3 is TGCAGTGCTAGACGAGGACTAGCGGGATTTGGAGAGACCCAGTACTTC. Amino acid sequence: CSARRGLAGFGETQYF.

This clonotype was observed a handful of times. The chain carries TRBV4-3 and TRBJ1-2; 8 bases are shared with TRBD1. V lost 0 bases and J lost 4; bases outside the gene matches: 4. The germline gives CDR1 LGHNA, CDR2 YSLEER. CDR3 length equals 15 residues. CDR3 coding DNA: TGCGCCAGCAGCCAAGACCACACAGGGGGCTATGGCTACACCTTC. Its protein product is CASSQDHTGGYGYTF.

This clonotype was detected only a few times. The chain is built from TRBV2 and TRBJ1-1; D is undetermined. V gave up 0 bases and J gave up 5 bases, with 13 bases separating them. This CDR3 is 15 amino acids long. Germline lookup yields CDR1 SNHLY and CDR2 FYNNEI. The chain's CDR3 is CASSEAALWQTEAFF. DNA for the CDR3: TGTGCCAGCAGTGAAGCGGCTCTCTGGCAAACTGAAGCTTTCTTT.

This clonotype was found a few times. V and J are TRBV29-1 and TRBJ2-7; D gene uncertain. The CDR3 is 14 residues long. Germline CDR1 is SQVTM and CDR2 is ANQGSEA. Trimming took 5 bases from V and 6 from J, leaving 20 bases between them. CDR3 nucleotides: TGCAGCGTTCGGGTTGGACGTGGACCCACCGAGCAGTACTTC. Amino acid sequence: CSVRVGRGPTEQYF.

The rearrangement uses TRBV5-1 and TRBJ1-2; 8 bases are a match to TRBD1. Germline-derived CDR1 and CDR2 are SGHRS and YFSETQ. The CDR3 extends over 14 amino acids. V shed 3 bases and J 7 bases; nucleotides not matched to a gene: 8. Here the CDR3 DNA reads TGCGCCAGCAGCTCAGGGACAGGAGATTTTGGCTACACCTTC. Translated: CASSSGTGDFGYTF.

The chain is built from TRBV9 and TRBJ2-5; 14 positions agree with TRBD2. Germline CDR1 SGDLS, CDR2 YYNGEE. The CDR3 contains 16 residues. J gave up 4 bases and V 5 bases, and 7 bases lay outside the gene matches. In DNA form, the CDR3 reads TGTGCCAGCAGTCGACCCGGGACTAGCGGGAGAGAGACCCAGTACTTC. Its protein product is CASSRPGTSGRETQYF.

The chain uses TRBV7-9 and TRBJ2-1, with TRBD2 as a possible D gene (6 bases). The ends were cut back, 5 bases at V and 9 bases at J, with 26 bases in the middle. From germline, CDR1 is SEHNR and CDR2 FQNEAQ (reference sequence). The CDR3 contains 17 residues. CDR3 residues: CASSPRWASVIWGEQFF. Here the CDR3 DNA reads TGTGCCAGCAGCCCTAGGTGGGCTAGCGTGATATGGGGTGAGCAGTTCTTC.

The genes are TRBV27 and TRBJ2-7; TRBD1 agrees at 7 bases. J was trimmed by 5 bases and V by 5 bases; bases with no gene match: 6. CDR3 length: 13 amino acids. CDR1 is MNHEY, CDR2 SMNVEV, per germline (reference sequence). CDR3 in DNA: TGTGCCAGCAGTCCCGGGACAGTCCACGAGCAGTACTTC. As protein: CASSPGTVHEQYF.

The table lists this clonotype with a few counts. The gene calls are TRBV20-1 and TRBJ1-5, with a tentative D call TRBD1 (6 bases). Trimming took 1 base from V and 8 from J, leaving 12 bases between them. CDR1 DFQATT and CDR2 SNEGSKA come from the germline V gene (reference sequence). The CDR3 is made up of 13 amino acids. The CDR3 bases are TGCAGTGCTAGAGGGGGGCGAGGAGAGCCCCAGCATTTT. This translates into CSARGGRGEPQHF.

Written as DNA, the CDR3 is TGTGCCACCGTAGGCGTTACAGGGGATTCTAACTATGGCTACACCTTC. Encoded protein: CATVGVTGDSNYGYTF. V usage is TRBV10-3 and J usage is TRBJ1-2; 7 nucleotides agree with TRBD1. This CDR3 is built from 16 residues. The junction had 14 bases not matched to a gene; V was cut back by 10 bases and J by 0 bases. Germline values: CDR1 ENHRY, CDR2 SYGVKD.

With respect to this clonotype: A much larger clone differs by one base, so this may be a read error. The chain has TRBV6-2 or TRBV6-3 and TRBJ2-7; 10 bases align to TRBD2. This CDR3 spans 12 amino acids. The V gene end was trimmed by 6 bases and the J gene end by 4 bases; junction bases not matched to a gene: 0. Looked up from germline, CDR1 is MNHEY and CDR2 is SVGEGT. CDR3 nucleotide sequence: TGTGCCAGCAGGACTAGCGGGTACGAGCAGTACTTC. As protein: CASRTSGYEQYF.

The rearrangement joins TRBV12-3 or TRBV12-4 to TRBJ1-2; the D gene is possibly TRBD1 (5 bases). This CDR3 has 14 amino acids. V dropped 6 bases and J dropped 7 bases, with 18 bases sitting between them. In DNA, the CDR3 is TGTGCCAGCAGCCGAGCGGCTTGGGGGTCTGGCTACACCTTC. It translates to CASSRAAWGSGYTF.

This clonotype has more than one count but fewer than ten. The chain couples TRBV5-6 to TRBJ1-1, with no clear D. The V gene lost 2 bases and the J gene lost 12 bases, with 11 bases spanning the gap. CDR1 is SGHDT, CDR2 YYEEEE, per germline. The CDR3 has 11 residues. The CDR3 protein is CASSFHSKPFF. DNA of the CDR3: TGTGCCAGCAGCTTCCACTCGAAACCTTTCTTT.

About this clonotype: With a much larger clone just one base away, this may be a read error. The chain combines TRBV25-1 with TRBJ2-7; D unclear. The germline CDR1 and CDR2 sequences are MGHDK and SYGVNS. Trimming removed 6 bases from V and 5 bases from J, with 5 bases in between. The CDR3 length is 10 residues. This chain's CDR3 is CASRSHEQYF. The CDR3 DNA reads TGTGCCAGCAGGTCTCACGAGCAGTACTTC.

This clonotype showed up just a few times. The V call is TRBV20-1, the J call TRBJ2-3; 9 positions match TRBD1. The V and J ends lost 4 bases and 4 bases, in that order; junction bases with no gene match: 6. Germline V gene data show CDR1 as DFQATT and CDR2 as SNEGSKA (reference sequence). This CDR3 contains 14 residues. Here the CDR3 DNA reads TGCAGTGCTACACCGGGACAGGGCGCAGATACGCAGTATTTT. Translation: CSATPGQGADTQYF.

In this sample, this clonotype turned up a few times. The chain joins TRBV12-3 or TRBV12-4 to TRBJ2-2; D remains ambiguous. The CDR3 is 13 amino acids. The germline V and J ends were trimmed by 6 bases and 5 bases, with 10 bases remaining between them. The CDR3 sequence is CASSSPRTGELFF. CDR3 in DNA: TGTGCCAGCAGCTCCCCGCGAACCGGGGAGCTGTTTTTT.

This clonotype was recorded many times. The chain links TRBV20-1 to TRBJ1-5; D not certain. V lost 0 bases and J lost 0, with 15 bases in between. Germline CDR1 reads DFQATT; CDR2 reads SNEGSKA (reference sequence). This CDR3 contains 17 residues. CDR3 region: CSAREDLKGNSNQPQHF. The DNA of the CDR3 is TGCAGTGCTAGAGAAGATCTCAAGGGAAATAGCAATCAGCCCCAGCATTTT.

This clonotype turned up a few times. The chain combines TRBV7-9 with TRBJ1-1, with TRBD1 matching 9 bases. Trimming took 7 bases from V and 5 from J; bases not matched to a gene: 11. This CDR3 is built from 15 residues. Germline V gives CDR1 SEHNR, CDR2 FQNEAQ (reference sequence). CDR3 in DNA: TGTGCCAGCACCCTGACAGGGGGAAGGATTACTGAAGCTTTCTTT. Residues: CASTLTGGRITEAFF. Looking up the rest from reference TRBV7-9 and TRBJ1-1 gives the full variable domain: DTGVSQNPRHKITKRGQNVTFRCDPISEHNRLYWYRQTLGQGPEFLTYFQNEAQLEKSRLLSDRFSAERPKGSFSTLEIQRTEQGDSAMYLCASTLTGGRITEAFFGQGTRLTVV.

J is TRBJ1-1 and V is TRBV5-1; D is perhaps TRBD1 (6 bases). Germline V CDR1 and CDR2: SGHRS, YFSETQ. The V end was cut by 4 bases, the J end by 1 base, with 14 bases between. The CDR3 covers 15 residues. CDR3 sequence (DNA): TGCGCCAGCAGCCTCCAGGGGATGTGGAACACTGAAGCTTTCTTT. Translated: CASSLQGMWNTEAFF.

The rearrangement uses TRBV20-1 and TRBJ2-7, with D unclear. The CDR3 covers 11 residues. CDR1 is DFQATT, CDR2 SNEGSKA, per germline (reference sequence). V was trimmed by 3 bases and J by 6 bases, leaving 9 bases between them. The CDR3 nucleotides read TGCAGTGCTAGGCTCGCGCTCGAGCAGTACTTC. It specifies CSARLALEQYF.

This chain joins TRBV20-1 and TRBJ2-1; 7 nucleotides match TRBD2. The CDR3 totals 13 residues. Germline CDR1 and CDR2: DFQATT and SNEGSKA (reference sequence). The V and J ends lost 8 bases and 8 bases, in that order; junction bases with no gene match: 12. The CDR3, as DNA: TGCAGTCCCCTACGCCAGGGAGGGTATGAGCAGTTCTTC. Translating it yields CSPLRQGGYEQFF.

The gene calls are TRBV19 and TRBJ1-4; D unclear. Trimming cost V 10 bases and J 5 bases, with 17 bases left between them. CDR1 is LNHDA and CDR2 is SQIVND in the germline V gene (reference sequence). This CDR3 spans 14 amino acids. This chain's CDR3 is CATAVSGRNEKLFF. CDR3 coding DNA: TGTGCCACAGCGGTGTCGGGGAGGAATGAAAAACTGTTTTTT.